A selection of T cell receptor beta chains follows, all from one sample in a study of radiotherapy plus CTLA-4 blockade in lung cancer. Sequencing was performed with immunoSEQ multiplex PCR; in TCRdb, only in-frame clones are kept and a portion is missing. The sample lists about 28,000 clones, over 75% occurring once. This sample comprised peripheral blood, obtained from a patient treated with radiotherapy plus ipilimumab. These TCRs come from a human donor with non-small cell lung cancer who had stable disease on radiotherapy plus ipilimumab. The CDR3 runs from the conserved cysteine through the conserved F or W. The D gene is left open where the match is weak. The size of a clone is reported for some rows only, either as once, few or many, or as a class for expanded clones.

d_call j_call v_call clone_size cdr3_nt cdr3_aa
NA TRBJ2-3 TRBV25-1 NA TGTGCCAGCAGTGTTACTAGCACAGATACGCAGTATTTT CASSVTSTDTQYF
NA TRBJ2-6 TRBV7-2 NA TGTACCAGCAGCTTTCGGGGGGCTAGCTCTGGGGCCAACGTCCTGACTTTC CTSSFRGASSGANVLTF
NA TRBJ2-4 TRBV5-4 few TGTGCCAGCAGCTTGAGTGGGATAGCCAAAAACATTCAGTACTTC CASSLSGIAKNIQYF
TRBD1 TRBJ2-5 TRBV6-5 few TGTGCCCTAATTCCAGGGACAGGTGTTTTAGGGACCCAGTACTTC CALIPGTGVLGTQYF
NA TRBJ1-1 TRBV6-1 few TGTGCCAGCGCTCGACACACTGAAGCTTTCTTT CASARHTEAFF
TRBD2 TRBJ2-5 TRBV5-6 few TGTGCCAGCAGCTTGGCCTGGCGGGGGGACCAAGAGACCCAGTACTTC CASSLAWRGDQETQYF
TRBD2 TRBJ2-3 TRBV18 NA TGTGCCAGCTCACCGACTAGCGGGGGCACAGATACGCAGTATTTT CASSPTSGGTDTQYF
NA TRBJ2-7 TRBV7-2 NA TGTGCCAGCAGCTTAGATGCGGGGGCTAGCTCCTACGAGCAGTACTTC CASSLDAGASSYEQYF
NA TRBJ1-2 TRBV9 NA TGTGCCAGCAGCGGACAGAATTATGGCTACACCTTC CASSGQNYGYTF
NA TRBJ1-2 TRBV28 NA TGTGCCAGCAGCCTGGGGGGGGGCTTTTATGGCTACACCTTC CASSLGGGFYGYTF
NA TRBJ1-1 TRBV9 NA TGTGCCAGCAGCGTAGGGGTTTCAGGGATTGAAGCTTTCTTT CASSVGVSGIEAFF
TRBD1 TRBJ1-2 TRBV6-1 NA TGTGCCAGCAGTAAGGACAGGGCCGGCGGCTACACCTTC CASSKDRAGGYTF
TRBD2 TRBJ2-5 TRBV19 NA TGTGCCAGTAGTACCGGGGGACTAGCGGGGGGAAAGACCCAGTACTTC CASSTGGLAGGKTQYF
TRBD2 TRBJ2-5 TRBV9 once TGTGCCAGCAGCGTAGGAGGGGCGGGGGGACTTCTTGAGACCCAGTACTTC CASSVGGAGGLLETQYF
NA TRBJ1-2 TRBV20-1 few TGCAGTGCTAGGACAGTCGTTTACACCTTC CSARTVVYTF
NA TRBJ1-1 TRBV10-3 NA TGTGCCATCAGTCGTTCGGCAGTCACTCGGAACACTGAAGCTTTCTTT CAISRSAVTRNTEAFF
NA TRBJ1-3 TRBV19 few TGTGCCACCAAGCCGGGAAATCCAATCTCTGGAAACACCATATATTTT CATKPGNPISGNTIYF
NA TRBJ2-1 TRBV19 NA TGTGCCAGTAGTATCGTTGGGGGTGAGCAGTTCTTC CASSIVGGEQFF
NA TRBJ1-5 TRBV6-6 once TGTGCCAGCAGTTACGGGCAGGTACTCAATCAGCCCCAGCATTTT CASSYGQVLNQPQHF
NA TRBJ1-6 TRBV30 NA TGTGCCTGGAGTGTCGGCAAGAATTCACCCCTCCACTTT CAWSVGKNSPLHF
NA TRBJ2-7 TRBV30 NA TGTGCCTGGAGCCCCCCGGACAAATACGAGCAGTACTTC CAWSPPDKYEQYF
TRBD1 TRBJ2-5 TRBV4-2 few TGTGCCAGCAGCCAAGATTTTGGCGGACAGGGGCAAGAGACCCAGTACTTC CASSQDFGGQGQETQYF
TRBD1 TRBJ2-2 TRBV9 NA TGTGCCAGCAGCGTGACCGGGACAGGGGACACCGGGGAGCTGTTTTTT CASSVTGTGDTGELFF
TRBD2 TRBJ2-3 TRBV28 few TGTGCCAGCAGTTGGGCGGGGGGCACAGATACGCAGTATTTT CASSWAGGTDTQYF
NA TRBJ1-1 TRBV9 NA TGTGCCAGCAGCGTGCGGCCAGGGAACACTGAAGCTTTCTTT CASSVRPGNTEAFF
NA TRBJ1-3 TRBV14 NA TGTGCCAGCAGCCAAGATGGGGGGGCAGGAAACACCATATATTTT CASSQDGGAGNTIYF
TRBD1 TRBJ1-2 TRBV5-5 NA TGTGCCAGCAGCTTGGAGACAGGGGGCAGGGATGGCTACACCTTC CASSLETGGRDGYTF
NA TRBJ2-1 TRBV5-1 NA TGCGCCAGTAGCGGACAGAAACGATACAATGAGCAGTTCTTC CASSGQKRYNEQFF
NA TRBJ1-6 TRBV4-1 NA TGCGCCAGCAGCCAACCATGGAGGGGACTTGCCCAGAATTCACCCCTCCACTTT CASSQPWRGLAQNSPLHF
NA TRBJ2-7 TRBV27 once TGTGCCAGCAGCCTCAGGGGTTGGACCTACGAGCAGTACTTC CASSLRGWTYEQYF
TRBD1 TRBJ2-4 TRBV29-1 NA TGCAGCGTTGAATTCGGACAGGGGGACATTCAGTACTTC CSVEFGQGDIQYF
NA TRBJ2-3 TRBV7-9 few TGTGCCAGCAGCTTAACAGGGAGCACAGATACGCAGTATTTT CASSLTGSTDTQYF
TRBD1 TRBJ1-5 TRBV19 NA TGTGCCAGTAGTCTACAGGGGGACCAGCCCCAGCATTTT CASSLQGDQPQHF
TRBD1 TRBJ2-7 TRBV10-3 NA TGTGCCATCAGTTATCTCCGGGACAGACAGTACGAGCAGTACTTC CAISYLRDRQYEQYF
NA TRBJ1-5 TRBV5-5 NA TGTGCCAGCAGCTTGTCAGGGCTGAATCTCAATCAGCCCCAGCATTTT CASSLSGLNLNQPQHF
NA TRBJ2-3 TRBV5-5 NA TGTGCCAGCAGCAAGGTAACAGGAAACACAGATACGCAGTATTTT CASSKVTGNTDTQYF
NA TRBJ1-4 TRBV18 NA TGTGCCAGCTCGGCGGCGTCGGGGTACGAGGAAAAACTGTTTTTT CASSAASGYEEKLFF
NA TRBJ2-1 TRBV6-1 NA TGTGCCAGCAGTGCCGGGACGGGATATGGGTATGAGCAGTTCTTC CASSAGTGYGYEQFF
TRBD1 TRBJ2-3 TRBV7-9 NA TGTGCCAGCAGCATCGGGGACAGCAGCACAGATACGCAGTATTTT CASSIGDSSTDTQYF
TRBD2 TRBJ2-5 TRBV19 NA TGTGCCAGTAGCCCATCCGGGGGGTCATACCAAGAGACCCAGTACTTC CASSPSGGSYQETQYF